Below, 27 T cell receptor beta chains from the same sample are listed, as sequenced in a study of T cells in tumors after PD-1 blockade. Profiling relied on immunoSEQ multiplex PCR, and the TCRdb table lists in-frame clones only, not all of them. The table lists approximately 19,000 clones, over 75% of them singletons, with 20% to 30% in the top ten. The material was PBMCs, obtained after anti-PD-1 therapy. All receptors derive from a human donor with advanced basal cell or squamous cell carcinoma (not recorded which).

This clone was seen a few times. This chain uses TRBV5-1 with TRBJ2-7; 8 bases line up with TRBD1. Germline CDR1 reads SGHRS; CDR2 reads YFSETQ. The CDR3 loop spans 15 amino acids. Germline trimming cut 3 bases from V and 5 bases from J; bases unmatched to any gene: 10. CDR3 sequence (DNA): TGCGCCAGCAGCTCCGACAGGGGAAGTTACCACGAGCAGTACTTC. Protein: CASSSDRGSYHEQYF.

The chain recombines TRBV7-9 with TRBJ1-5; 7 bases match TRBD1. The CDR3 sequence is 13 residues long. Germline V gene lookup returns CDR1 SEHNR and CDR2 FQNEAQ (reference sequence). Trimming took 5 bases from V and 4 from J; bases not matched to a gene: 2. The CDR3: CASSKTGNQPQHF. The CDR3 nucleotides read TGTGCCAGCAGCAAGACAGGGAATCAGCCCCAGCATTTT.

The chain carries TRBV10-3 and TRBJ2-1; 7 bases match TRBD1. This CDR3 is built from 13 residues. V lost 6 bases, J lost 6 bases, and 5 bases stayed unmatched. Germline values: CDR1 ENHRY, CDR2 SYGVKD. The CDR3 region is CAISTGQLNEQFF. For the CDR3, the DNA is TGTGCCATCAGCACGGGACAGCTCAATGAGCAGTTCTTC.

The chain recombines TRBV27 with TRBJ2-6, with D perhaps TRBD1 (5 bases). Germline V gene data show CDR1 as MNHEY and CDR2 as SMNVEV (reference sequence). With 5 bases removed from V and 0 bases from J, the gap between germline ends came to 17 bases. This CDR3 is 18 amino acids long. The CDR3 loop reads CASSTRTHVRSGANVLTF. The CDR3, as DNA: TGTGCCAGCAGTACTCGGACACACGTACGCTCTGGGGCCAACGTCCTGACTTTC.

This clone is medium-sized. This chain joins TRBV10-2 and TRBJ2-7, with D maybe TRBD1 (5 bases). Germline CDR1 WSHSY, CDR2 SAAADI. Trimming shortened V by 5 bases and J by 5 bases, and 13 bases separated the two germline ends. The CDR3 spans 13 residues. The CDR3, as DNA: TGCGCCAGCAGTCCAGGGATCCTGGACGAGCAGTACTTC. Translated: CASSPGILDEQYF.

About this clone: Germline and junction disagree at one end, which may indicate a read error. The chain is built from TRBV18 and TRBJ1-6, with no clear D. The CDR3 is 15 amino acids. Germline V lookup: CDR1 KGHSH, CDR2 LQKENI. The CDR3 region is CASSPPTSGNSPLHF. The CDR3 DNA sequence: TGTGCCAGCTCTCCACCGACTTCTGGGAATTCACCCCTCCACTTT. The full variable domain, completed using reference TRBV18 and TRBJ1-6, is NAGVMQNPRHLVRRRGQEARLRCSPMKGHSHVYWYRQLPEEGLKFMVYLQKENIIDESGMPKERFSAEFPKEGPSILRIQQVVRGDSAAYFCASSPPTSGNSPLHFGNGTRLTVT.

The chain employs TRBV6-5 and TRBJ2-7, with unresolved D. The germline V and J ends were trimmed by 6 bases and 3 bases, with 9 bases remaining between them. This CDR3 has 12 residues. Germline V gene lookup returns CDR1 MNHEY and CDR2 SVGAGI. The CDR3 bases are TGTGCCAGCAGCCAGACAATCTACGAGCAGTACTTC. This encodes CASSQTIYEQYF.

This sequence joins TRBV4-2 and TRBJ2-3; 12 nucleotides align to TRBD2. Germline-derived CDR1 and CDR2 are LGHNA and YNFKEQ. V dropped 2 bases and J dropped 1; count of bases not matched to a gene: 4. CDR3 size: 17 residues. The chain's CDR3 is CASSQLAGGPGTDTQYF. The CDR3, as DNA: TGTGCCAGCAGCCAACTAGCGGGGGGGCCGGGCACAGATACGCAGTATTTT.

The chain links TRBV27 to TRBJ2-1; 10 bases are shared with TRBD2. Germline loops: CDR1 MNHEY, CDR2 SMNVEV (reference sequence). This CDR3 has 16 residues. The V segment lost 5 bases and the J segment 8 bases; nucleotides outside the gene matches: 12. The CDR3 DNA sequence: TGTGCCAGCAGTCCACTCGAAGCGGGAGGGCCGCATGAGCAGTTCTTC. Amino acids: CASSPLEAGGPHEQFF.

The genes are TRBV13 and TRBJ2-3; 9 bases are shared with TRBD2. The CDR3 consists of 15 residues. Germline CDR1 reads PRHDT; CDR2 reads FYEKMQ (reference sequence). J was trimmed by 2 bases and V by 8 bases; bases with no gene match: 8. The CDR3 spells CASGLRLAATDTQYF. DNA of the CDR3: TGTGCCAGCGGGTTGAGACTAGCGGCCACAGATACGCAGTATTTT.

The chain links TRBV4-1 to TRBJ2-3; a possible D gene is TRBD2 (6 bases). CDR3 length: 15 amino acids. V was clipped by 0 bases and J by 4 bases, with 11 bases between them. CDR1 and CDR2 from the germline V gene are MGHRA and YSYEKL. In DNA form, the CDR3 reads TGCGCCAGCAGCCAAGATTTCGGGAGTGCAGATACGCAGTATTTT. Its protein product is CASSQDFGSADTQYF.

This sequence joins TRBV2 and TRBJ2-5; D possibly corresponds to TRBD1 (5 bases). The CDR3 is 15 residues long. Between the trimmed V and J ends, which lost 3 bases and 3 bases, there was a span of 14 bases. The germline V gene has CDR1 SNHLY and CDR2 FYNNEI. Here the CDR3 reads CASSEYWAGKETQYF. The DNA of the CDR3 is TGTGCCAGCAGTGAGTACTGGGCAGGGAAAGAGACCCAGTACTTC.

This clone was counted between two and nine times. The V gene is TRBV10-3, the J gene TRBJ2-5; D is unresolved. Deletions cut 6 bases from V and 7 bases from J, with 15 bases between. This CDR3 is built from 13 residues. Germline assignment: CDR1 ENHRY and CDR2 SYGVKD. This CDR3 is CAIRGETGPTQYF. The CDR3 DNA follows: TGTGCCATCAGAGGTGAGACCGGTCCGACCCAGTACTTC.

The chain recombines TRBV4-1 with TRBJ2-1; D remains ambiguous. CDR3 size: 17 residues. Germline-derived CDR1 and CDR2 are MGHRA and YSYEKL. The ends were cut back, 1 base at V and 4 bases at J, with 17 bases in the middle. The CDR3 reads CASSQADMGFSYNEQFF. The DNA for the CDR3 is TGCGCCAGCAGCCAAGCAGACATGGGTTTTTCATACAATGAGCAGTTCTTC.

This clone was counted between two and nine times. The chain has TRBV10-3 and TRBJ2-2; D call uncertain. Trimming stripped 5 bases from V and 6 bases from J, with 7 bases between. CDR1 and CDR2 from the germline V gene are ENHRY and SYGVKD. This CDR3 contains 12 residues. In nucleotides, the CDR3 is TGTGCCATCAGTCCTGGGGCCGGGGAGCTGTTTTTT. It yields the protein CAISPGAGELFF.

CDR3 region: CASSPSPSYEQYF. CDR3 nucleotides: TGTGCCAGCAGCCCCAGCCCCTCCTACGAGCAGTACTTC. This chain connects TRBV7-9 to TRBJ2-7; no clear D gene. V dropped 5 bases and J dropped 0 bases, with 8 bases sitting between them. The germline V gene encodes CDR1 SEHNR and CDR2 FQNEAQ (reference sequence). The CDR3 consists of 13 residues. Based on the CDR3 plus reference TRBV7-9 and TRBJ2-7, the full variable domain is DTGVSQNPRHKITKRGQNVTFRCDPISEHNRLYWYRQTLGQGPEFLTYFQNEAQLEKSRLLSDRFSAERPKGSFSTLEIQRTEQGDSAMYLCASSPSPSYEQYFGPGTRLTVT.

The rearrangement joins TRBV5-5 to TRBJ1-1, with 10 bases that match TRBD1. This CDR3 is built from 16 residues. CDR1 is SGHKS, CDR2 YYEKEE, per germline (reference sequence). Trimming at V came to 2 bases and at J to 4 bases, leaving 8 bases not matched to a gene. The DNA of the CDR3 is TGTGCCAGCAGCTTTGGACAGGGGGGTTTGGGCACTGAAGCTTTCTTT. Residues: CASSFGQGGLGTEAFF. Based on the CDR3 plus reference TRBV5-5 and TRBJ1-1, the full variable domain is DAGVTQSPTHLIKTRGQQVTLRCSPISGHKSVSWYQQVLGQGPQFIFQYYEKEERGRGNFPDRFSARQFPNYSSELNVNALLLGDSALYLCASSFGQGGLGTEAFFGQGTRLTVV.

The rearrangement uses TRBV28 and TRBJ1-3, with D possibly matching TRBD1 (5 bases). Per germline, CDR1 MDHEN and CDR2 SYDVKM. The CDR3 contains 15 residues. The V gene lost 7 bases and the J gene lost 0 bases, with 13 bases spanning the gap. The CDR3 region is CASKILGGSGNTIYF. As DNA, the CDR3 is TGTGCCAGCAAGATATTGGGGGGCTCTGGAAACACCATATATTTT.

This chain connects TRBV12-3 or TRBV12-4 to TRBJ2-1, with 7 bases fitting TRBD2. The CDR3 contains 13 residues. Unmatched junction bases numbered 7, after V lost 6 bases and J lost 8 bases. The CDR3 region has the DNA TGTGCCAGCAGGGGGGGGGAGTCTTATGAGCAGTTCTTC. It translates to CASRGGESYEQFF.

The chain couples TRBV3-1 (or the pseudogene TRBV3-2) to TRBJ2-7; TRBD1 matches at 10 bases. Looked up from germline, CDR1 is LGHDT and CDR2 is YNNKEL (reference sequence). CDR3 length: 15 residues. Trimming took 4 bases from V and 6 from J; bases not matched to a gene: 9. Written as DNA, the CDR3 is TGTGCCAGCAGCCGGGGGGGACAGGGGTTTATCGAGCAGTACTTC. Its protein product is CASSRGGQGFIEQYF.

The J gene is TRBJ1-2, the V gene TRBV19; tentatively, D is TRBD1 (6 bases). The germline gives CDR1 LNHDA, CDR2 SQIVND (reference sequence). The germline V and J ends were trimmed by 8 bases and 5 bases, with 21 bases remaining between them. This CDR3 has 15 residues. CDR3 residues: CASWAGARGGYGYTF. The CDR3 DNA follows: TGTGCCAGTTGGGCAGGGGCAAGAGGAGGTTATGGCTACACCTTC. The full variable domain, with the rest looked up from reference TRBV19 and TRBJ1-2, is DGGITQSPKYLFRKEGQNVTLSCEQNLNHDAMYWYRQDPGQGLRLIYYSQIVNDFQKGDIAEGYSVSREKKESFPLTVTSAQKNPTAFYLCASWAGARGGYGYTFGSGTRLTVV.

By frequency in the sample, this clone is medium-sized. The chain combines TRBV6-2 or TRBV6-3 with TRBJ2-7; 7 bases map to TRBD2. With 0 bases clipped from V and 4 bases from J, the junction kept 15 bases outside the gene matches. Germline-derived CDR1 and CDR2 are MNHEY and SVGEGT. The CDR3 runs 18 residues. CDR3 sequence (DNA): TGTGCCAGCAGTTACTCAGGAGAAGCGGGGCCAGCCTTGTACGAGCAGTACTTC. Translated, it gives CASSYSGEAGPALYEQYF.

This chain joins TRBV18 and TRBJ2-3; no definite D call. From germline, CDR1 is KGHSH and CDR2 LQKENI. The CDR3 is 14 residues long. The V and J ends lost 2 bases and 7 bases respectively, with 13 bases between them. The chain's CDR3 is CASSPGLGMNTQYF. CDR3 nucleotide sequence: TGTGCCAGCTCACCAGGGCTGGGTATGAATACGCAGTATTTT.

J is TRBJ2-1 and V is TRBV9, with D uncertain. Trimming took 2 bases from V and 2 from J, leaving 11 bases between them. The CDR3 is 15 residues long. CDR1 and CDR2 (germline): SGDLS, YYNGEE. CDR3 in amino acids: CASSVFEFPYNEQFF. The CDR3 nucleotides read TGTGCCAGCAGCGTTTTCGAATTTCCCTACAATGAGCAGTTCTTC.

The rearrangement links TRBV4-1 to TRBJ2-2; the D is unclear. V gave up 0 bases and J gave up 6 bases, with 17 bases separating them. The CDR3 has 17 residues. Looked up from germline, CDR1 is MGHRA and CDR2 is YSYEKL. DNA for the CDR3: TGCGCCAGCAGCCAAGACCCCCAGGTGGGAAGCCCCGGGGAGCTGTTTTTT. This codes for CASSQDPQVGSPGELFF.

V usage is TRBV10-3 and J usage is TRBJ2-2; 11 nucleotides align to TRBD1. Germline assignment: CDR1 ENHRY and CDR2 SYGVKD. Trimming at V came to 8 bases and at J to 7 bases, leaving 9 bases not matched to a gene. There are 15 residues in the CDR3. CDR3 amino acids: CAIRQGTGGFGELFF. DNA for the CDR3: TGTGCCATCCGCCAAGGGACAGGGGGGTTCGGGGAGCTGTTTTTT.

This chain connects TRBV7-8 to TRBJ2-7, with 10 bases identical to TRBD2. The V and J ends lost 1 base and 2 bases, in that order; junction bases with no gene match: 14. Germline V gives CDR1 SGHVS, CDR2 FQNEAQ. The CDR3 is made up of 19 amino acids. This chain's CDR3 is CASSLVHHPGLAGAYEQYF. The CDR3 region has the DNA TGTGCCAGCAGCTTAGTCCACCACCCTGGGCTAGCGGGAGCCTACGAGCAGTACTTC.